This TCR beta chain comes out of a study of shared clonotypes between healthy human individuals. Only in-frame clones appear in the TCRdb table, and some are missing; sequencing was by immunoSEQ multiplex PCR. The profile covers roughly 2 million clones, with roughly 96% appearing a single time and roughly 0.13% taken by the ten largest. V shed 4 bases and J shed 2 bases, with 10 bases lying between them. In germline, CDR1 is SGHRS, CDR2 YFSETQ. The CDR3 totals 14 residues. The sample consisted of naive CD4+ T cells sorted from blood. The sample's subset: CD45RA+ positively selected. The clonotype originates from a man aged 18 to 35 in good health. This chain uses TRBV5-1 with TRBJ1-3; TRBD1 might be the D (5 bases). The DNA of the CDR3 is TGCGCCAGCAGCCCGACAGAACCTGGAAACACCATATATTTT. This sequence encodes CASSPTEPGNTIYF.